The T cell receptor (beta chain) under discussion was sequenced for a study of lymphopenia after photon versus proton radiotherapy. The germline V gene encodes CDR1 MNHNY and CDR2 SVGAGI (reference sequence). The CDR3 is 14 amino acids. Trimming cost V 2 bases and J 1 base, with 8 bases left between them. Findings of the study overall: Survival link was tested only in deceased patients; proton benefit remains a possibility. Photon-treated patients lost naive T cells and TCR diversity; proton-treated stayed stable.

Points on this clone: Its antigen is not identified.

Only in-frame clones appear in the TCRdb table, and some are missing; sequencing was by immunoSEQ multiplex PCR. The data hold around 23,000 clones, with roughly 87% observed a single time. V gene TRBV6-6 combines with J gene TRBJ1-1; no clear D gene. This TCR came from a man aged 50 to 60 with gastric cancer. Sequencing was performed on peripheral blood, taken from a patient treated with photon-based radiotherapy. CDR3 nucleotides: TGTGCCAGCAGTTACGTGACCGCGAACACTGAAGCTTTCTTT. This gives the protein CASSYVTANTEAFF.